The entry below describes one TCR beta chain. J was trimmed by 1 base and V by 0 bases; bases with no gene match: 7. The V gene's germline CDR1 is MNHEY and CDR2 SMNVEV (reference sequence). CDR3 length: 19 residues. The data are from a study of blood T cell repertoires in COVID-19. Study overall: PBMCs, B-cell-depleted T cells, or T cells were the source of the cDNA or gDNA that made up the material.

Original handling: Amplifying reference gene primers gave estimates of nucleated cell counts. Assay used: immunoSEQ multiplex PCR; TCRdb lists only in-frame clones, some missing. Clonal size and the V and J genes are those of that table, whereas D and trimming came from the DNA. The sample lists 200,000 to 300,000 clones; 86% were seen once. The sequencing input was peripheral blood. The origin of this receptor is a man aged 25 to 40 with active or convalescent COVID-19. V and J are TRBV27 and TRBJ2-2, with 11 bases identical to TRBD2. The CDR3 loop reads CASSLSVGLAGGNTGELFF. In DNA, the CDR3 is TGTGCCAGCAGTTTATCGGTGGGGCTAGCGGGGGGGAACACCGGGGAGCTGTTTTTT.